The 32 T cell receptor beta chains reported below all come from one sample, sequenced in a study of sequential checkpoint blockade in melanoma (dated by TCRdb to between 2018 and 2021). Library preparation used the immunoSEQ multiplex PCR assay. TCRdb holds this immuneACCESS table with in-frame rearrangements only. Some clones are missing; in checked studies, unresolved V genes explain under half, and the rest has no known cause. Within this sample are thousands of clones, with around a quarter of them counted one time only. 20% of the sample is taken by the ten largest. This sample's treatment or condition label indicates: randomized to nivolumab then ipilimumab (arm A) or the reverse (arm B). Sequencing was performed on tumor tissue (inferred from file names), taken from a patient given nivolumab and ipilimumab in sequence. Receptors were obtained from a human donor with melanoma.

CDR3: CASSPPMGQGPANEQFF. The CDR3 DNA reads as TGTGCCAGCTCACCACCGATGGGACAGGGGCCAGCCAATGAGCAGTTCTTC. The chain has TRBV18 and TRBJ2-1; 10 bases are shared with TRBD1. CDR3 length equals 17 residues. V lost 0 bases, J lost 6 bases, and 8 bases stayed unmatched. Germline loops: CDR1 KGHSH, CDR2 LQKENI.

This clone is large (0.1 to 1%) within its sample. This chain's CDR3 is CASSYSPAGELFF. The DNA of the CDR3 is TGTGCCAGCAGTTACTCGCCCGCCGGGGAGCTGTTTTTT. V and J are TRBV6-8 and TRBJ2-2, with D unresolved. The CDR3 consists of 13 residues. The V gene lost 0 bases and the J gene lost 6 bases, with 5 bases spanning the gap. Germline CDR1 and CDR2: MNHGY and SAAAGT.

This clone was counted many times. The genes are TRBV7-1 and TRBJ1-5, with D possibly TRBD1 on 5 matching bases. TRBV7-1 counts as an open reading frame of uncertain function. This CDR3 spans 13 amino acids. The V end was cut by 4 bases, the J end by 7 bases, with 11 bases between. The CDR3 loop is CASSFGWGQPQHF. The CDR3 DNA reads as TGTGCCAGCAGCTTCGGCTGGGGGCAGCCCCAGCATTTT.

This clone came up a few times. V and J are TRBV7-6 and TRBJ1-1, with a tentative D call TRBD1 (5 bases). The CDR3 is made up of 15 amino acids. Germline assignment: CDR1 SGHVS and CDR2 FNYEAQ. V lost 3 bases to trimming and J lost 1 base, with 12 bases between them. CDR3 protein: CASSFWGVRNTEAFF. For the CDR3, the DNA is TGTGCCAGCAGCTTTTGGGGGGTTAGGAACACTGAAGCTTTCTTT.

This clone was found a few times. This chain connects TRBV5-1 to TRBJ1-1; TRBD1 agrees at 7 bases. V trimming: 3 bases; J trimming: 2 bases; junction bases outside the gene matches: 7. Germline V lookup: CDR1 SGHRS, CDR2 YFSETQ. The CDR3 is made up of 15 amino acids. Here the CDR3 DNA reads TGCGCCAGCAGCTGGGCCGGGACAGCTAACACTGAAGCTTTCTTT. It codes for CASSWAGTANTEAFF.

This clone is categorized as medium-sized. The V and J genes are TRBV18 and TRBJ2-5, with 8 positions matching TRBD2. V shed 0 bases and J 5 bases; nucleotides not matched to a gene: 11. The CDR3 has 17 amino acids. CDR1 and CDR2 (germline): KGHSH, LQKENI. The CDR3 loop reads CASSPPERAGGVETQYF. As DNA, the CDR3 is TGTGCCAGCTCACCACCAGAACGCGCGGGGGGAGTCGAGACCCAGTACTTC. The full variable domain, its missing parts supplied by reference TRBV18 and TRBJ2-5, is NAGVMQNPRHLVRRRGQEARLRCSPMKGHSHVYWYRQLPEEGLKFMVYLQKENIIDESGMPKERFSAEFPKEGPSILRIQQVVRGDSAAYFCASSPPERAGGVETQYFGPGTRLLVL.

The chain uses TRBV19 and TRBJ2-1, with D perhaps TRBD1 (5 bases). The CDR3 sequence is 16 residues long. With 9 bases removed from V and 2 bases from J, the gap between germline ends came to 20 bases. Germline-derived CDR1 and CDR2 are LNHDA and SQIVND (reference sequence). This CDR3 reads CASQITPRTTYNEQFF. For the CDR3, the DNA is TGTGCCAGCCAAATAACTCCCCGGACAACCTACAATGAGCAGTTCTTC.

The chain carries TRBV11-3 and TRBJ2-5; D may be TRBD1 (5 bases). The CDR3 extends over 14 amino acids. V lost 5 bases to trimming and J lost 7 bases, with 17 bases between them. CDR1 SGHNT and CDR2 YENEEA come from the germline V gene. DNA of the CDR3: TGTGCCAGCAGCCAACAGGACGGAGATGTGACCCAGTACTTC. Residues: CASSQQDGDVTQYF.

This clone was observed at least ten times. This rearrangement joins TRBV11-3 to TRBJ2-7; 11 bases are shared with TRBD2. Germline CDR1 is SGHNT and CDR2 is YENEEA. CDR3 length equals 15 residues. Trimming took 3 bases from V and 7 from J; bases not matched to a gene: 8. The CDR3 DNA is TGTGCCAGCAGCTTCGGGACTAGCGGTCTTAGGGAGCAGTACTTC. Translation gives CASSFGTSGLREQYF.

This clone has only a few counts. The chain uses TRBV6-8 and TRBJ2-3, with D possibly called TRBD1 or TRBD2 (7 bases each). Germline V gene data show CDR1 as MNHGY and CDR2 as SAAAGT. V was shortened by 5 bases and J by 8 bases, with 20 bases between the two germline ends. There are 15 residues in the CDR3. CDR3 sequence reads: CASSGGGAGGGTQYF. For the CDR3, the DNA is TGTGCCAGCAGTGGAGGAGGGGCAGGGGGGGGTACGCAGTATTTT.

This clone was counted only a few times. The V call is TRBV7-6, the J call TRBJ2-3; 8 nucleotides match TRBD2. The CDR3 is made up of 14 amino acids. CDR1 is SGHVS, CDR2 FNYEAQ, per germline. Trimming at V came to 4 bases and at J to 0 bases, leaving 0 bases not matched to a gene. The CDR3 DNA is TGTGCCAGCAGCTCGGGGGGGAGCACAGATACGCAGTATTTT. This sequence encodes CASSSGGSTDTQYF. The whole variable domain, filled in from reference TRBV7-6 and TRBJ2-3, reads GAGVSQSPRYKVTKRGQDVALRCDPISGHVSLYWYRQALGQGPEFLTYFNYEAQQDKSGLPNDRFSAERPEGSISTLTIQRTEQRDSAMYRCASSSGGSTDTQYFGPGTRLTVL.

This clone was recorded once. The CDR3 sequence: CASTRELRVGNEQFF. CDR3 DNA sequence: TGCGCCAGCACCCGGGAGTTGCGGGTGGGGAATGAGCAGTTCTTC. The chain links TRBV5-1 to TRBJ2-1; TRBD2 is a possible D gene (6 bases). The CDR3 has 15 residues. The germline V gene encodes CDR1 SGHRS and CDR2 YFSETQ. V was cut by 6 bases and J by 7 bases, with 20 bases left in between.

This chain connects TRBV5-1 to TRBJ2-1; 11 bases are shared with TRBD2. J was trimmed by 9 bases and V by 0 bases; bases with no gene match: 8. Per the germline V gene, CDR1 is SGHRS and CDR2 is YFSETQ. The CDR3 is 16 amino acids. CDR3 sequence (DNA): TGCGCCAGCAGCTTGGCAGGTAGCGGGAGGGCCATTGAGCAGTTCTTC. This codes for CASSLAGSGRAIEQFF.

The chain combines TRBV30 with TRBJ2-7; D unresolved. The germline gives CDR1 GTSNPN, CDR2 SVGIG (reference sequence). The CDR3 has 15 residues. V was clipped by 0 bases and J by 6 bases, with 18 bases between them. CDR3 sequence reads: CAWSVSTSRLSEQYF. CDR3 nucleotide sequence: TGTGCCTGGAGTGTATCGACCAGCAGGCTCTCCGAGCAGTACTTC.

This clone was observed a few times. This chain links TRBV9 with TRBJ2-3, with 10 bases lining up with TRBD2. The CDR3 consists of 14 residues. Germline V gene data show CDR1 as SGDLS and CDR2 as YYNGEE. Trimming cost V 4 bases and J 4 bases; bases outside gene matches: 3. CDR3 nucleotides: TGTGCCAGCAGCCCGAGCGGGGGGGCAGATACGCAGTATTTT. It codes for CASSPSGGADTQYF.

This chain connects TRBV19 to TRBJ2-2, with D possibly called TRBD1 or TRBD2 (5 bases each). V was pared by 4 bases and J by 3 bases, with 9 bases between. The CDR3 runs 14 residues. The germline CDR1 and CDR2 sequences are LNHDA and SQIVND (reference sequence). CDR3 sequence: CASSRGTDTGELFF. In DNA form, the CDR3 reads TGTGCCAGTAGTAGGGGGACCGACACCGGGGAGCTGTTTTTT.

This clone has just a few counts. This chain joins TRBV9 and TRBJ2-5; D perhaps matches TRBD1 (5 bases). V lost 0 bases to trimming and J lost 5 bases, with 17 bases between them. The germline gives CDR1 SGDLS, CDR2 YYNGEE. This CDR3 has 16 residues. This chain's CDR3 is CASSVGGRGARETQYF. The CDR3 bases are TGTGCCAGCAGCGTAGGAGGAAGGGGCGCCAGGGAGACCCAGTACTTC.

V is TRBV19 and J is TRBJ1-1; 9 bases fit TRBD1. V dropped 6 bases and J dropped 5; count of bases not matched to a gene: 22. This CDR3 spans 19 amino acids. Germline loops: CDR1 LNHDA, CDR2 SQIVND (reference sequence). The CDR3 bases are TGTGCCAGTAGGGCCCTTGTCCCCGGGACAGGGCCTGGCTTGACTGAAGCTTTCTTT. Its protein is CASRALVPGTGPGLTEAFF. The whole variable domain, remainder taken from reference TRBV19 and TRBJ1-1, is DGGITQSPKYLFRKEGQNVTLSCEQNLNHDAMYWYRQDPGQGLRLIYYSQIVNDFQKGDIAEGYSVSREKKESFPLTVTSAQKNPTAFYLCASRALVPGTGPGLTEAFFGQGTRLTVV.

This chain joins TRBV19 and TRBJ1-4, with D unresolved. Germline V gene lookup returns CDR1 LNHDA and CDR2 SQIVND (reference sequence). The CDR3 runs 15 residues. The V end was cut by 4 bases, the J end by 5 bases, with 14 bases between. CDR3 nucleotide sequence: TGTGCCAGTAGTAAAGGCGGCAGCTTAAATGAAAAACTGTTTTTT. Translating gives CASSKGGSLNEKLFF.

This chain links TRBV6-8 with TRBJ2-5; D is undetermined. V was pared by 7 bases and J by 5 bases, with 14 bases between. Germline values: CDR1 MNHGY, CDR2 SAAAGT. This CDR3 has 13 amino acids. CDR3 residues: CASTLHGFETQYF. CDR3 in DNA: TGTGCCAGCACCCTCCACGGATTCGAGACCCAGTACTTC.

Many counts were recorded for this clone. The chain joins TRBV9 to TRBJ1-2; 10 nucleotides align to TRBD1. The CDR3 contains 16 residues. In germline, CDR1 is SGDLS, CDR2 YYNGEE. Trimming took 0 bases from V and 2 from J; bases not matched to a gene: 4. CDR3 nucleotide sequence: TGTGCCAGCAGCGTAGCCCCGGACAGGGGGAACTATGGCTACACCTTC. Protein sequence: CASSVAPDRGNYGYTF.

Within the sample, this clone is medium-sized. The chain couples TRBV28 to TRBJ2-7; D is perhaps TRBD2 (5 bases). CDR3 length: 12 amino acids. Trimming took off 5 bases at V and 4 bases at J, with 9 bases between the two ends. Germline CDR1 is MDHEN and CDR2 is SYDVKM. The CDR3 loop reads CASSGGEYEQYF. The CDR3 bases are TGTGCCAGCAGTGGTGGGGAGTACGAGCAGTACTTC.

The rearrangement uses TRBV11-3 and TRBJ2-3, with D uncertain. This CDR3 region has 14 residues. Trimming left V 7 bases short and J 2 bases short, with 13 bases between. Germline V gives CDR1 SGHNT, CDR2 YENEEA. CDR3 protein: CASTLNLDTDTQYF. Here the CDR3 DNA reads TGTGCCAGCACCTTGAACCTGGACACAGATACGCAGTATTTT.

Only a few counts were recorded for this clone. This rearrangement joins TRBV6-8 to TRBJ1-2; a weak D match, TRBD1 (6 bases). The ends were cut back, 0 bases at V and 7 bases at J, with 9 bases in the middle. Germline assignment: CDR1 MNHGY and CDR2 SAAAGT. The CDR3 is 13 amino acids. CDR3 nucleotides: TGTGCCAGCAGTTACTCGAGGGGGGGTGGCTACACCTTC. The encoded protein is CASSYSRGGGYTF.

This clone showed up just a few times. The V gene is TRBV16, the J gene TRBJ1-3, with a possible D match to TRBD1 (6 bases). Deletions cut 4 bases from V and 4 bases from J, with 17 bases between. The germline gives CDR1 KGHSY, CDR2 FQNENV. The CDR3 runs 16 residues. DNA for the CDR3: TGTGCCAGCAGCCTCGGGACAAGCAGGAGGGGAAACACCATATATTTT. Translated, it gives CASSLGTSRRGNTIYF.

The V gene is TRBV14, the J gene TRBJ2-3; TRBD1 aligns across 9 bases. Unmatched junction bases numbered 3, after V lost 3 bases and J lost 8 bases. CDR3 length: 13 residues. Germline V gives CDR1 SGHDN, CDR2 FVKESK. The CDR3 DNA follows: TGTGCCAGCAGCCAGGGACAGGGTAGTACGCAGTATTTT. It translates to CASSQGQGSTQYF.

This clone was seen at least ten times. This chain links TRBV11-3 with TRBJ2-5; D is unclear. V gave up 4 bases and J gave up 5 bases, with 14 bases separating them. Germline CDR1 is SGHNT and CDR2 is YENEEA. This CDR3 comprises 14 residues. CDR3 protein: CASSSPPTRETQYF. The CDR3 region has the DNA TGTGCCAGCAGCTCACCACCTACCCGGGAGACCCAGTACTTC.

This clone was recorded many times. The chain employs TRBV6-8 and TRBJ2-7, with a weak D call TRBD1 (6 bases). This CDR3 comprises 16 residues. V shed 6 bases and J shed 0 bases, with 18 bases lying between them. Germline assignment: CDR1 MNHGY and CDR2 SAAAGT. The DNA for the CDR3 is TGTGCCAGCAGCATACGTCCGCAGGGGTACTCCTACGAGCAGTACTTC. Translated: CASSIRPQGYSYEQYF.

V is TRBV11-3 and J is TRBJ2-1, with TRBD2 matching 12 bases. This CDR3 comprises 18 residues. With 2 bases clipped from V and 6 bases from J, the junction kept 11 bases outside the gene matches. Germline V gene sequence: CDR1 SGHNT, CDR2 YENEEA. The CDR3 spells CASSLRPSGGVVGNEQFF. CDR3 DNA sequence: TGTGCCAGCAGCTTAAGGCCTAGCGGGGGGGTTGTGGGCAATGAGCAGTTCTTC.

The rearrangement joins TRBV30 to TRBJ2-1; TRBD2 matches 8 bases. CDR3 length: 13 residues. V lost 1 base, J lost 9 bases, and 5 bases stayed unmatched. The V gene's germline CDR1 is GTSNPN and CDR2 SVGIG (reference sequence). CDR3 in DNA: TGTGCCTGGAGTGACGGGGGGGCCGGTGAGCAGTTCTTC. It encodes CAWSDGGAGEQFF.

The CDR3 here is CASSPKIQGSSYNSPLHF. CDR3 coding DNA: TGTGCCAGCTCACCAAAAATCCAGGGGAGCTCCTATAATTCACCCCTCCACTTT. The chain carries TRBV18 and TRBJ1-6; weak D call: TRBD1 (6 bases). CDR1 and CDR2 (germline): KGHSH, LQKENI. The CDR3 covers 18 residues. V lost 2 bases, J lost 0 bases, and 14 bases lay in between.

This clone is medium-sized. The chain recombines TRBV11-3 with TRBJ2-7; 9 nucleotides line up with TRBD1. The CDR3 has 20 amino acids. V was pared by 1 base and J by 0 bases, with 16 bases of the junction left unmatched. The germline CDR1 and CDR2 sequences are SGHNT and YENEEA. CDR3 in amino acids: CASSLGFTPSDRGSSYEQYF. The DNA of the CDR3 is TGTGCCAGCAGCTTAGGATTTACACCTTCCGACAGGGGGAGCTCCTACGAGCAGTACTTC.